Detailed here is one TCR beta chain. The V gene's germline CDR1 is MGHRA and CDR2 YSYEKL. Trimming took 0 bases from V and 4 from J; bases not matched to a gene: 11. This CDR3 is 19 amino acids long. The sample belongs to a study of control samples from healthy donors and cancer patients. Some clones are missing from TCRdb's copy, which holds only in-frame ones; the method was immunoSEQ multiplex PCR. Of about 130,000 clones in the sample, around 94% were seen once. Input material: PBMCs. The sequence was obtained from a man older than 75 with head and neck cancer. J is TRBJ2-1 and V is TRBV4-1; 11 bases fit TRBD2. The CDR3 sequence is CASSQESPTSGSVYNEQFF. The CDR3 bases are TGCGCCAGCAGCCAAGAGAGCCCCACTAGCGGGAGTGTGTACAATGAGCAGTTCTTC.